This T cell receptor beta chain was identified in a study of CD8+ T cells in alopecia areata. Study summary: It was 6 to 18 months of tofacitinib, and then there were 6 months off drug.

For this clone: Its cognate antigen is unknown.

Isolated RNA was reverse transcribed into cDNA used as the sequencing template. Repertoires were generated with immunoSEQ multiplex PCR, while TCRdb's copy carries only in-frame clones and drops some. The sample has about 190,000 clones, 64% seen once. Treatment noted: oral pan-JAK inhibitor, 5-10 mg twice daily. The CDR3 is 18 residues long. The germline gives CDR1 SGDLS, CDR2 YYNGEE. Trimming pared 4 bases from V and 2 bases from J, leaving 19 bases between. Points from the study as a whole: For patients receiving tofacitinib, scalp clonality and expanded CD8+ clones among the top 100 significantly decreased. Across lesional scalp, and particularly alopecia totalis/universalis, clonality surpassed that of normal scalp. When scalp samples are sequenced, resident alphabeta T cells of normal skin are also captured.

The V call is TRBV9, the J call TRBJ2-6, with D perhaps being TRBD1 or TRBD2 (5 bases each). Sample: CD4+ T cells sorted from blood, taken around week 50, from a patient treated with tofacitinib. The source of this sequence is a human donor with alopecia areata. This CDR3 reads CASSTLRGGAAGANVLTF. The CDR3 DNA sequence: TGTGCCAGCAGCACCTTGCGTGGGGGTGCTGCTGGGGCCAACGTCCTGACTTTC.